The next 3 T cell receptor beta chains were all read from a single sample in a study of cytomegalovirus exposure and HLA in healthy donors. In the PCR, 60 Vbeta and 13 Jbeta primers were used. Repertoires were generated with immunoSEQ multiplex PCR, while TCRdb's copy carries only in-frame clones and drops some. Here the sample spans fewer than 150,000 clones, 70% being singletons. Sequenced: PBMCs. The source is a woman aged 25 to 39 in good health and CMV-seronegative.

As regards this clone: The sample has other DNA sequences that encode this CDR3 too. J is TRBJ2-3 and V is TRBV5-6; no definite D call. V shed 2 bases and J shed 4 bases, with 8 bases lying between them. Germline assignment: CDR1 SGHDT and CDR2 YYEEEE. The length of the CDR3 is 13 residues. CDR3 amino acids: CASSLGGPDTQYF. The DNA of the CDR3 is TGTGCCAGCAGCTTAGGTGGGCCAGATACGCAGTATTTT.

The chain carries TRBV5-1 and TRBJ1-6, with D maybe TRBD1 (6 bases). Trimming left V 4 bases short and J 5 bases short, with 22 bases between. Germline V gene sequence: CDR1 SGHRS, CDR2 YFSETQ. The CDR3 spans 18 residues. CDR3 nucleotide sequence: TGCGCCAGCAGCACTACTCACAGGGCCGCGAGCGATAATTCACCCCTCCACTTT. Translation: CASSTTHRAASDNSPLHF.

The V call is TRBV28, the J call TRBJ1-1; 7 nucleotides align to TRBD1. The J segment lost 3 bases and the V segment lost 7 bases, leaving 8 bases of the junction unmatched. The CDR3 sequence is 14 residues long. Germline CDR1 is MDHEN and CDR2 is SYDVKM. CDR3 bases: TGTGCCAGCACTTCACCGCAGGGGGACACTGAAGCTTTCTTT. Its protein is CASTSPQGDTEAFF.